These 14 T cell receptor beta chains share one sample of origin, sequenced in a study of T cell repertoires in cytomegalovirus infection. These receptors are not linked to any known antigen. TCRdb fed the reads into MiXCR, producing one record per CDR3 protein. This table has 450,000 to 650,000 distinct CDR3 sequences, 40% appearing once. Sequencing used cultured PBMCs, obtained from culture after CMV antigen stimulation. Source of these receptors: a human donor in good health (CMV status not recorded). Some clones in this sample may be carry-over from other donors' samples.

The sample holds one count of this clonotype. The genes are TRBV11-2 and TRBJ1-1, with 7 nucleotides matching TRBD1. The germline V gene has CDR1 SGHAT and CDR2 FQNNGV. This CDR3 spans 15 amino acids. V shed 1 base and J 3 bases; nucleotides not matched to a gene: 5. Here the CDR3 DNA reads TGTGCCAGCAGCTTAGTCCGGACAGGAGACACTGAAGCTTTCTTT. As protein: CASSLVRTGDTEAFF.

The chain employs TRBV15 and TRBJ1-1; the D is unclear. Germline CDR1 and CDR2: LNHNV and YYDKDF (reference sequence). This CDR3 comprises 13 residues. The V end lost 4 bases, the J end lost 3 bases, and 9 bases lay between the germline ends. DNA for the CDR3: TGTGCCACCAGCATGCGGGTGGACACTGAAGCTTTCTTT. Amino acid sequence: CATSMRVDTEAFF.

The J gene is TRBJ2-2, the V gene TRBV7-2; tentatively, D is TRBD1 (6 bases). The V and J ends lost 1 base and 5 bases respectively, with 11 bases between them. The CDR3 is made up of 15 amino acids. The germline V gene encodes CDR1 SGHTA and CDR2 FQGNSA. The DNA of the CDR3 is TGTGCCAGCAGCTTAGGGGGGCAGGGGACCGGGGAGCTGTTTTTT. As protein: CASSLGGQGTGELFF. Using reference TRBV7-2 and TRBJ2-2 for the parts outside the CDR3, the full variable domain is GAGVSQSPSNKVTEKGKDVELRCDPISGHTALYWYRQSLGQGLEFLIYFQGNSAPDKSGLPSDRFSAERTGGSVSTLTIQRTQQEDSAVYLCASSLGGQGTGELFFGEGSRLTVL.

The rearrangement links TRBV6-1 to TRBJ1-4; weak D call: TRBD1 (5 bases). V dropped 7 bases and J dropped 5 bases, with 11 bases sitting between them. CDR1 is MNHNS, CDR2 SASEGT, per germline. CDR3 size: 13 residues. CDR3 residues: CASNPDTNEKLFF. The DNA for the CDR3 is TGTGCCAGCAACCCGGACACAAATGAAAAACTGTTTTTT.

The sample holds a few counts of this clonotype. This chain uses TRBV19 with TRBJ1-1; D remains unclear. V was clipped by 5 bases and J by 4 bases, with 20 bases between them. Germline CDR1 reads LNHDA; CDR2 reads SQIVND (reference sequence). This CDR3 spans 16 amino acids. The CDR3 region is CASSPSRRRVFTEAFF. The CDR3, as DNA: TGTGCCAGTAGTCCATCCCGGCGGCGGGTATTCACTGAAGCTTTCTTT.

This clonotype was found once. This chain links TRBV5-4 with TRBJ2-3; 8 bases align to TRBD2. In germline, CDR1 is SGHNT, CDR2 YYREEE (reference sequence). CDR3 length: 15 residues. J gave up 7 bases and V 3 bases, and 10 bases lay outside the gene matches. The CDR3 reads CASSSGGGREYTQYF. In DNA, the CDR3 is TGTGCCAGCAGCTCCGGGGGGGGTCGCGAGTATACGCAGTATTTT.

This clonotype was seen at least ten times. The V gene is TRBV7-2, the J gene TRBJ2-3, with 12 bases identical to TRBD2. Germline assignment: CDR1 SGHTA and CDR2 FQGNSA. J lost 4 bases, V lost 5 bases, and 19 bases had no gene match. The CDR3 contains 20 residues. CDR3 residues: CASSLVFNLRTSGTADTQYF. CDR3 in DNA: TGTGCCAGCAGCCTGGTGTTTAATCTTCGGACTAGCGGGACCGCAGATACGCAGTATTTT.

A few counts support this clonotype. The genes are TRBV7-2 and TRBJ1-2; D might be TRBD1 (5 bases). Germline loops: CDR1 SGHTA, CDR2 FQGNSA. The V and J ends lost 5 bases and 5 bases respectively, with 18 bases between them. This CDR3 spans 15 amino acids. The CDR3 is CASSPSGARGYGYTF. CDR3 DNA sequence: TGTGCCAGCAGCCCCAGTGGGGCAAGGGGATATGGCTACACCTTC.

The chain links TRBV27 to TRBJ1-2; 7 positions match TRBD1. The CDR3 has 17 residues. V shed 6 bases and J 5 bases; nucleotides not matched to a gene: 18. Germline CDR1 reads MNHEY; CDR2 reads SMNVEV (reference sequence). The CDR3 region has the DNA TGTGCCAGCAGACTGACGGCAGGGGGACGACTAGGATATGGCTACACCTTC. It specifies CASRLTAGGRLGYGYTF.

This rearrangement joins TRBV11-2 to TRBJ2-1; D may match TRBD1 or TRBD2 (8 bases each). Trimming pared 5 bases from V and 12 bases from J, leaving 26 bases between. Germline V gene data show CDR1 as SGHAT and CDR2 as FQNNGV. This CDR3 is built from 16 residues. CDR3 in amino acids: CASSKAGASRGTGQFF. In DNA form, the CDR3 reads TGTGCCAGCAGCAAAGCGGGGGCGAGTAGGGGGACAGGGCAGTTCTTC.

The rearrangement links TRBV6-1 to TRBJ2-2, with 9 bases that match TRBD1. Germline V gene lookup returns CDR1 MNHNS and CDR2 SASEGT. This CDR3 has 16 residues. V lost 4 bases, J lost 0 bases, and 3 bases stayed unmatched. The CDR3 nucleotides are TGTGCCAGCAGTGCACAGGGGGCCGCGAACACCGGGGAGCTGTTTTTT. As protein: CASSAQGAANTGELFF.

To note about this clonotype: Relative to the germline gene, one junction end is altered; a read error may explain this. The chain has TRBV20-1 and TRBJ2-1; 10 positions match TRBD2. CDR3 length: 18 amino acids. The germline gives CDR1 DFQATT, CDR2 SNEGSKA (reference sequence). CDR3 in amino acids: CSARGSGRKRLSMNEQFF. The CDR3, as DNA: TGCAGTGCGAGAGGTAGCGGGAGGAAGAGGCTTAGTATGAATGAGCAGTTCTTC.

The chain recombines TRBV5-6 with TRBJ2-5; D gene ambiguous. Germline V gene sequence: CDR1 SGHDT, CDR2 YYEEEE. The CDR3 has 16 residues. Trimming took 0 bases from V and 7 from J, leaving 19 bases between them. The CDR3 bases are TGTGCCAGCAGCTTGGCGAACACCCTAGGAGTTGGGACCCAGTACTTC. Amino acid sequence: CASSLANTLGVGTQYF.

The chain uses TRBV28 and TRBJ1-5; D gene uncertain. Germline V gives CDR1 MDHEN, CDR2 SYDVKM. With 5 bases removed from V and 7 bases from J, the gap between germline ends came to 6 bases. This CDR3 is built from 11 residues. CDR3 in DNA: TGTGCCAGCAGTAGTCCACAGCCCCAGCATTTT. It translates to CASSSPQPQHF.